This entry is about one T cell receptor beta chain. The junction does not match germline at one end; this may be a read error. 13 Jbeta primers and 60 Vbeta primers were used for the PCR. Data came from immunoSEQ multiplex PCR; TCRdb stores just in-frame clones and leaves some out. This table holds about 220,000 clones, 76% found once. CDR3 length: 13 amino acids. In germline, CDR1 is MDHEN, CDR2 SYDVKM. This specimen comes from a study of cytomegalovirus exposure and HLA in healthy donors. The chain links TRBV28 to TRBJ2-1; TRBD2 is a possible D gene (6 bases). The origin of this receptor is a man younger than 35 in good health and CMV-seronegative. Sample: PBMCs. This CDR3 reads CASSFSGQPSIVF. The CDR3 bases are TGTGCCAGCAGTTTTAGCGGTCAACCGAGCATAGTCTTC.